Listed here are 30 T cell receptor beta chains from one sample, sequenced in a study of cytomegalovirus exposure and HLA in healthy donors. The PCR was carried out with 60 Vbeta primers and 13 Jbeta primers. TCRdb's table, derived via immunoSEQ multiplex PCR, lists solely in-frame clones and lacks some. The sample lists 100,000 to 150,000 clones, roughly 77% occurring once. Source material: PBMCs. The receptors here all came from a woman in her thirties or forties in good health and CMV-seropositive.

This clone was recorded a few times. The genes are TRBV6-1 and TRBJ1-6; the match to TRBD1 covers 9 bases. This CDR3 spans 17 amino acids. The germline V gene encodes CDR1 MNHNS and CDR2 SASEGT. Trimming took 4 bases from V and 6 from J; bases not matched to a gene: 10. CDR3 protein: CASSGEIPGQGNSPLHF. The CDR3 DNA is TGTGCCAGCAGTGGAGAAATACCGGGACAGGGTAATTCACCCCTCCACTTT.

The chain links TRBV11-2 to TRBJ1-1; perhaps TRBD1 as D (6 bases). Trimming took off 3 bases at V and 5 bases at J, with 13 bases between the two ends. Germline lookup yields CDR1 SGHAT and CDR2 FQNNGV. This CDR3 contains 14 residues. Here the CDR3 reads CASSFTTGGTEAFF. For the CDR3, the DNA is TGTGCCAGCAGCTTCACGACAGGTGGAACTGAAGCTTTCTTT.

The chain joins TRBV9 to TRBJ2-3, with D unclear. CDR3 length: 15 amino acids. The germline V gene has CDR1 SGDLS and CDR2 YYNGEE. The ends were cut back, 0 bases at V and 1 base at J, with 9 bases in the middle. The CDR3, as DNA: TGTGCCAGCAGCGTAGGCCTAGTGGGCACAGATACGCAGTATTTT. Its translation is CASSVGLVGTDTQYF.

CDR3 sequence: CASSLAGSGTGELFF. In DNA form, the CDR3 reads TGTGCCAGTAGCCTAGCGGGGTCGGGCACCGGGGAGCTGTTTTTT. The gene calls are TRBV19 and TRBJ2-2; 9 bases agree with TRBD2. Germline V lookup: CDR1 LNHDA, CDR2 SQIVND (reference sequence). The V gene end was trimmed by 6 bases and the J gene end by 4 bases; junction bases not matched to a gene: 6. The CDR3 has 15 residues.

This CDR3 is CASSQHIAGGNTGELFF. As DNA, the CDR3 is TGCGCCAGCAGCCAGCACATAGCGGGAGGGAACACCGGGGAGCTGTTTTTT. The chain has TRBV4-3 and TRBJ2-2; 10 positions agree with TRBD2. V shed 3 bases, J shed 1 base, and the junction held 5 bases outside the gene matches. Per the germline V gene, CDR1 is LGHNA and CDR2 is YSLEER. The CDR3 extends over 17 amino acids.

The chain couples TRBV7-6 to TRBJ1-2, with no clear D. CDR1 is SGHVS, CDR2 FNYEAQ, per germline. The V end was cut by 2 bases, the J end by 5 bases, with 12 bases between. The CDR3 contains 14 residues. The CDR3, as DNA: TGTGCCAGCAGCTTATTGCAAAACAGTTATGGCTACACCTTC. Its translation: CASSLLQNSYGYTF.

The V and J genes are TRBV7-3 and TRBJ1-1, with a possible D match to TRBD1 (6 bases). V lost 2 bases and J lost 3, with 10 bases in between. From germline, CDR1 is SGHTA and CDR2 FQGTGA. The CDR3 is made up of 14 amino acids. The DNA of the CDR3 is TGTGCCAGCAGCTTAGGGGGCAGGGACACTGAAGCTTTCTTT. Protein sequence: CASSLGGRDTEAFF.

The chain has TRBV2 and TRBJ2-1, with 7 bases lining up with TRBD2. In germline, CDR1 is SNHLY, CDR2 FYNNEI. Trimming cost V 5 bases and J 9 bases; bases outside gene matches: 7. The CDR3 runs 13 residues. The CDR3: CASSWREYGEQFF. The CDR3 DNA follows: TGTGCCAGCAGTTGGCGGGAGTATGGTGAGCAGTTCTTC.

The genes are TRBV5-4 and TRBJ1-3; no definite D call. In germline, CDR1 is SGHNT, CDR2 YYREEE (reference sequence). The CDR3 has 17 residues. V lost 4 bases and J lost 2, with 19 bases in between. The CDR3 reads CASSEDFAISPGNTIYF. The DNA for the CDR3 is TGTGCCAGCAGCGAGGACTTTGCCATTTCCCCTGGAAACACCATATATTTT.

This chain joins TRBV7-9 and TRBJ1-5; 7 positions match TRBD1. V shed 4 bases, J shed 3 bases, and the junction held 3 bases outside the gene matches. CDR3 length: 14 residues. CDR1 SEHNR and CDR2 FQNEAQ come from the germline V gene (reference sequence). The DNA for the CDR3 is TGTGCCAGCAGCTCGACAGGGCCCAATCAGCCCCAGCATTTT. Its translation: CASSSTGPNQPQHF.

The chain links TRBV19 to TRBJ2-7; a possible D gene is TRBD1 (5 bases). Germline V gene sequence: CDR1 LNHDA, CDR2 SQIVND (reference sequence). CDR3 size: 13 residues. The V gene lost 5 bases and the J gene lost 3 bases, with 11 bases spanning the gap. The CDR3 region has the DNA TGTGCCAGTAGTGTAATTCAGGGCTACGAGCAGTACTTC. It translates to CASSVIQGYEQYF.

The gene calls are TRBV5-1 and TRBJ1-1; 9 bases align to TRBD1. Germline lookup yields CDR1 SGHRS and CDR2 YFSETQ. The CDR3 spans 13 residues. The junction had 4 bases not matched to a gene; V was cut back by 2 bases and J by 8 bases. CDR3 bases: TGCGCCAGCAGCTTAGGACAGGGGAGGGAAGCTTTCTTT. Translation gives CASSLGQGREAFF.

The chain employs TRBV28 and TRBJ1-4; D may be TRBD1 (6 bases). The V end lost 6 bases, the J end lost 8 bases, and 16 bases lay between the germline ends. Germline CDR1 MDHEN, CDR2 SYDVKM. The CDR3 is 14 residues long. CDR3 region: CASSPGQTREKLFF. The DNA of the CDR3 is TGTGCCAGCAGCCCGGGACAAACTCGGGAAAAACTGTTTTTT.

This clone appeared once. The chain uses TRBV29-1 and TRBJ1-6; D not certain. V lost 0 bases, J lost 7 bases, and 16 bases lay in between. The germline gives CDR1 SQVTM, CDR2 ANQGSEA. This CDR3 has 16 residues. The CDR3 DNA is TGCAGCGTTGAAGATCCCCGGGGAGGGCCCAATTCACCCCTCCACTTT. Its translation: CSVEDPRGGPNSPLHF.

J is TRBJ2-1 and V is TRBV7-6, with TRBD2 matching over 7 bases. The trim removed 4 bases at V and 1 base at J, leaving 4 bases unmatched. Germline V lookup: CDR1 SGHVS, CDR2 FNYEAQ. There are 15 residues in the CDR3. The CDR3 region is CASSYLAESYNEQFF. CDR3 coding DNA: TGTGCCAGCAGCTATCTAGCGGAATCCTACAATGAGCAGTTCTTC. The whole variable domain, remainder taken from reference TRBV7-6 and TRBJ2-1, is GAGVSQSPRYKVTKRGQDVALRCDPISGHVSLYWYRQALGQGPEFLTYFNYEAQQDKSGLPNDRFSAERPEGSISTLTIQRTEQRDSAMYRCASSYLAESYNEQFFGPGTRLTVL.

This clone has just a few counts. The rearrangement joins TRBV7-2 to TRBJ2-1, with D possibly being TRBD2 (5 bases). V lost 0 bases, J lost 4 bases, and 10 bases lay in between. The CDR3 runs to 15 residues. Looked up from germline, CDR1 is SGHTA and CDR2 is FQGNSA. The CDR3 loop is CASSLARAAYNEQFF. The CDR3 nucleotides are TGTGCCAGCAGCTTAGCGCGGGCAGCATACAATGAGCAGTTCTTC.

The chain carries TRBV7-6 and TRBJ1-3; D remains unclear. The V and J ends lost 5 bases and 2 bases respectively, with 7 bases between them. Germline lookup yields CDR1 SGHVS and CDR2 FNYEAQ. The CDR3 consists of 13 residues. CDR3 loop: CASSAGAGNTIYF. The CDR3 DNA is TGTGCCAGCAGCGCCGGGGCTGGAAACACCATATATTTT. The full variable domain, with the rest looked up from reference TRBV7-6 and TRBJ1-3, is GAGVSQSPRYKVTKRGQDVALRCDPISGHVSLYWYRQALGQGPEFLTYFNYEAQQDKSGLPNDRFSAERPEGSISTLTIQRTEQRDSAMYRCASSAGAGNTIYFGEGSWLTVV.

The rearrangement joins TRBV5-5 to TRBJ2-1; 9 bases align to TRBD2. The CDR3 runs 16 residues. Losses at the gene ends were 7 bases for V and 2 bases for J; bases not matched to a gene: 10. Per the germline V gene, CDR1 is SGHKS and CDR2 is YYEKEE (reference sequence). CDR3 in amino acids: CASSVSGGSTYNEQFF. CDR3 coding DNA: TGTGCCAGCTCCGTTAGCGGGGGCTCTACCTACAATGAGCAGTTCTTC.

The genes are TRBV5-1 and TRBJ2-1, with a tentative D call TRBD2 (6 bases). CDR3 length: 14 amino acids. V was clipped by 0 bases and J by 5 bases, with 9 bases between them. Germline loops: CDR1 SGHRS, CDR2 YFSETQ. CDR3 coding DNA: TGCGCCAGCAGCTTGGCGACTAGTGACAATGAGCAGTTCTTC. This translates into CASSLATSDNEQFF. The variable domain in full, completed from reference TRBV5-1 and TRBJ2-1, reads KAGVTQTPRYLIKTRGQQVTLSCSPISGHRSVSWYQQTPGQGLQFLFEYFSETQRNKGNFPGRFSGRQFSNSRSEMNVSTLELGDSALYLCASSLATSDNEQFFGPGTRLTVL.

Here the CDR3 reads CASSVQGQETQYF. CDR3 nucleotides: TGTGCCAGCAGCGTACAGGGGCAAGAGACCCAGTACTTC. The chain uses TRBV7-3 and TRBJ2-5, with 7 bases that match TRBD1. CDR3 size: 13 residues. V shed 5 bases and J 2 bases; nucleotides not matched to a gene: 2. In germline, CDR1 is SGHTA, CDR2 FQGTGA.

The chain employs TRBV2 and TRBJ2-2; TRBD2 agrees at 9 bases. J gave up 0 bases and V 6 bases, and 5 bases lay outside the gene matches. The CDR3 covers 16 residues. Germline V gene data show CDR1 as SNHLY and CDR2 as FYNNEI. The CDR3 region is CASSVLAGANTGELFF. The CDR3 DNA follows: TGTGCCAGCAGCGTACTAGCGGGCGCGAACACCGGGGAGCTGTTTTTT.

The chain uses TRBV18 and TRBJ1-2, with a possible D match to TRBD1 (5 bases). This CDR3 has 14 residues. Germline CDR1 reads KGHSH; CDR2 reads LQKENI. V lost 2 bases and J lost 6, with 13 bases in between. CDR3 sequence (DNA): TGTGCCAGCTCACCAAAAGCAGGGATCGATGGCTACACCTTC. Its protein is CASSPKAGIDGYTF.

The J gene is TRBJ1-5, the V gene TRBV7-9; 10 bases agree with TRBD1. This CDR3 comprises 17 residues. V lost 0 bases and J lost 0; bases outside the gene matches: 2. Germline lookup yields CDR1 SEHNR and CDR2 FQNEAQ (reference sequence). The CDR3 sequence is CASSLATGGISNQPQHF. CDR3 nucleotides: TGTGCCAGCAGCTTAGCGACAGGGGGCATTAGCAATCAGCCCCAGCATTTT.

In its sample, this clone was seen once. The chain has TRBV5-1 and TRBJ2-1; D possibly corresponds to TRBD2 (7 bases). CDR1 SGHRS and CDR2 YFSETQ come from the germline V gene. The CDR3 sequence is 16 residues long. Trimming cost V 4 bases and J 2 bases, with 16 bases left between them. Here the CDR3 reads CASSDLTGGPYNEQFF. In DNA, the CDR3 is TGCGCCAGCAGCGATCTGACGGGGGGCCCCTACAATGAGCAGTTCTTC.

The genes are TRBV5-4 and TRBJ2-7; D unclear. The CDR3 extends over 12 amino acids. Germline CDR1 is SGHNT and CDR2 is YYREEE (reference sequence). The V gene lost 0 bases and the J gene lost 3 bases, with 4 bases spanning the gap. As DNA, the CDR3 is TGTGCCAGCAGCTTGGACTTCTACGAGCAGTACTTC. This codes for CASSLDFYEQYF. Full variable domain (outside the CDR3, taken from reference TRBV5-4 and TRBJ2-7): ETGVTQSPTHLIKTRGQQVTLRCSSQSGHNTVSWYQQALGQGPQFIFQYYREEENGRGNFPPRFSGLQFPNYSSELNVNALELDDSALYLCASSLDFYEQYFGPGTRLTVT.

The gene calls are TRBV7-9 and TRBJ1-5; D gene ambiguous. Germline V gives CDR1 SEHNR, CDR2 FQNEAQ (reference sequence). The CDR3 is 14 residues long. V lost 7 bases to trimming and J lost 4 bases, with 14 bases between them. CDR3: CASTSTDPNQPQHF. CDR3 bases: TGTGCCAGCACCAGTACAGACCCGAATCAGCCCCAGCATTTT.

The rearrangement uses TRBV11-2 and TRBJ1-2; no clear D. V was clipped by 7 bases and J by 5 bases, with 11 bases between them. Germline V gives CDR1 SGHAT, CDR2 FQNNGV. The CDR3 sequence is 12 residues long. CDR3 region: CASKSAVYGYTF. CDR3 nucleotides: TGTGCCAGCAAGTCCGCAGTTTATGGCTACACCTTC.

This clone occurred a few times. This chain links TRBV2 with TRBJ2-3; 13 positions match TRBD2. Per the germline V gene, CDR1 is SNHLY and CDR2 is FYNNEI. This CDR3 is built from 16 residues. The V segment lost 6 bases and the J segment 5 bases; nucleotides outside the gene matches: 8. The CDR3 bases are TGTGCCAGCAGCCCCAGGGGGACTAGCGGGATAGATACGCAGTATTTT. Residues: CASSPRGTSGIDTQYF.

The chain has TRBV29-1 and TRBJ2-5, with 7 bases that match TRBD2. The CDR3 spans 15 residues. The junction had 13 bases not matched to a gene; V was cut back by 6 bases and J by 3 bases. Germline loops: CDR1 SQVTM, CDR2 ANQGSEA. For the CDR3, the DNA is TGCAGCGTCCAATTTAGAGCAGGGAGGGAAGAGACCCAGTACTTC. Its protein product is CSVQFRAGREETQYF.

This sequence joins TRBV14 and TRBJ1-1; 8 bases are a match to TRBD1. V was pared by 3 bases and J by 6 bases, with 12 bases of the junction left unmatched. Per the germline V gene, CDR1 is SGHDN and CDR2 is FVKESK. This CDR3 region has 16 residues. DNA of the CDR3: TGTGCCAGCAGCCAGGGGGCCGGACAGGGTTTTGCTGAAGCTTTCTTT. Amino acids: CASSQGAGQGFAEAFF. The whole variable domain, filled in from reference TRBV14 and TRBJ1-1, reads EAGVTQFPSHSVIEKGQTVTLRCDPISGHDNLYWYRRVMGKEIKFLLHFVKESKQDESGMPNNRFLAERTGGTYSTLKVQPAELEDSGVYFCASSQGAGQGFAEAFFGQGTRLTVV.